This T cell receptor beta chain was retrieved from a study of response to subunit inactivated influenza vaccine. TCRdb recomputed calls from the RT-PCR reads with MiXCR, one row per CDR3 protein. The sample holds over 750,000 distinct CDR3 sequences; 21% are singletons and the top ten take more than 8.5%. From germline, CDR1 is LNHDA and CDR2 SQIVND (reference sequence). There are 11 residues in the CDR3. V lost 5 bases, J lost 12 bases, and 11 bases lay in between. The specimen comprised PBMCs from blood, sampled approximately 5 days after vaccination. This chain links TRBV19 with TRBJ2-1, with D maybe TRBD1 (5 bases). This clonotype originated in a man aged 50 to 60 who received an inactivated influenza vaccine. CDR3 protein: CASSVETGQFF. The CDR3 nucleotides read TGTGCCAGTAGTGTTGAAACAGGGCAGTTCTTC.